The 18 T cell receptor beta chains given below trace back to one sample, sequenced in a study of long-term antiretroviral therapy in people with HIV. Sequencing relied on immunoSEQ assay v3.0, run at survey level. The protocol was immunoSEQ multiplex PCR, while the TCRdb copy is restricted to in-frame clones and leaves out a portion. The sample has more than 25,000 clones, over 70% seen once. This specimen was unsorted PBMCs, taken 2.1 years after starting antiretroviral therapy. The origin of the receptors is a man aged 25-45 years with HIV.

This chain links TRBV6-6 with TRBJ1-1; the D is unclear. Germline V CDR1 and CDR2: MNHNY, SVGAGI (reference sequence). CDR3 size: 15 residues. V was pared by 0 bases and J by 0 bases, with 8 bases between. For the CDR3, the DNA is TGTGCCAGCAGTTACTCGGTCGGGGTGAACACTGAAGCTTTCTTT. Its protein product is CASSYSVGVNTEAFF.

The rearrangement links TRBV10-3 to TRBJ2-4, with 9 bases fitting TRBD1. Germline lookup yields CDR1 ENHRY and CDR2 SYGVKD. This CDR3 contains 15 residues. V lost 2 bases, J lost 6 bases, and 5 bases stayed unmatched. DNA of the CDR3: TGTGCCATCAGTGAGGGGACAGGGACCCTAAACATTCAGTACTTC. Its protein product is CAISEGTGTLNIQYF.

V and J are TRBV18 and TRBJ2-3; weak D call: TRBD2 (6 bases). The CDR3 has 15 residues. V was pared by 6 bases and J by 4 bases, with 17 bases between. Germline CDR1 KGHSH, CDR2 LQKENI. The CDR3 region has the DNA TGTGCCAGCTCGTGGGACTTCCCAAGAGCAGATACGCAGTATTTT. Encoded protein: CASSWDFPRADTQYF.

The chain has TRBV11-2 and TRBJ1-1; D remains ambiguous. Germline V lookup: CDR1 SGHAT, CDR2 FQNNGV. The germline V and J ends were trimmed by 7 bases and 6 bases, with 12 bases remaining between them. This CDR3 has 12 residues. This CDR3 reads CASTRERAEAFF. CDR3 DNA: TGTGCCAGCACACGGGAGAGGGCTGAAGCTTTCTTT.

V gene TRBV28 combines with J gene TRBJ1-6; D is unresolved. CDR1 and CDR2 (germline): MDHEN, SYDVKM. The CDR3 is 16 residues long. V was cut by 2 bases and J by 9 bases, with 17 bases left in between. The CDR3 reads CASSLPAVAAGSPLHF. The CDR3 DNA reads as TGTGCCAGCAGTTTACCGGCGGTAGCGGCGGGTTCACCCCTCCACTTT.

The genes are TRBV5-6 and TRBJ1-2; D is unclear. V gave up 0 bases and J gave up 8 bases, with 17 bases separating them. This CDR3 is built from 15 residues. From germline, CDR1 is SGHDT and CDR2 YYEEEE. For the CDR3, the DNA is TGTGCCAGCAGCTTGGCAGGCGCCGCCCTAAGGGGCTACACCTTC. Its translation: CASSLAGAALRGYTF.

The chain couples TRBV5-1 to TRBJ1-1; TRBD1 matches 7 bases. Germline V gives CDR1 SGHRS, CDR2 YFSETQ. The CDR3 extends over 18 amino acids. The ends lost 4 bases at V and 0 bases at J; junction bases unmatched: 15. Here the CDR3 DNA reads TGCGCCAGCAGCGTATACAGGGGACAACAGTCGGTGAACACTGAAGCTTTCTTT. Amino acids: CASSVYRGQQSVNTEAFF. The whole variable domain, remainder taken from reference TRBV5-1 and TRBJ1-1, is KAGVTQTPRYLIKTRGQQVTLSCSPISGHRSVSWYQQTPGQGLQFLFEYFSETQRNKGNFPGRFSGRQFSNSRSEMNVSTLELGDSALYLCASSVYRGQQSVNTEAFFGQGTRLTVV.

This clone has more than one count but fewer than ten. The DNA for the CDR3 is TGTGCCAGCAGGGACGGGACTAGCGGGGATCGGGCGCAGTATTTT. Translating gives CASRDGTSGDRAQYF. The chain recombines TRBV2 with TRBJ2-3; 13 nucleotides align to TRBD2. Germline lookup yields CDR1 SNHLY and CDR2 FYNNEI. Trimming took 6 bases from V and 10 from J; bases not matched to a gene: 10. This CDR3 is 15 amino acids long.

The chain employs TRBV28 and TRBJ1-5, with a tentative D call TRBD1 (6 bases). Germline CDR1 is MDHEN and CDR2 is SYDVKM. V lost 3 bases and J lost 5, with 14 bases in between. The CDR3 is made up of 15 amino acids. The chain's CDR3 is CASSLAQGRHQPQHF. CDR3 nucleotide sequence: TGTGCCAGCAGTTTGGCGCAGGGGAGGCATCAGCCCCAGCATTTT.

The chain is built from TRBV7-8 and TRBJ1-1; D gene ambiguous. The CDR3 has 13 residues. Germline V gene data show CDR1 as SGHVS and CDR2 as FQNEAQ. The V end was cut by 5 bases, the J end by 1 base, with 8 bases between. The CDR3 region has the DNA TGTGCCAGCAGCCCCACACGGAACACTGAAGCTTTCTTT. It encodes CASSPTRNTEAFF.

The chain recombines TRBV13 with TRBJ1-6, with D possibly matching TRBD1 (5 bases). There are 15 residues in the CDR3. V was clipped by 2 bases and J by 8 bases, with 13 bases between them. Germline V CDR1 and CDR2: PRHDT, FYEKMQ (reference sequence). Written as DNA, the CDR3 is TGTGCCAGCAGCTTAAGGGGTAGTTTTGATTCACCCCTCCACTTT. Encoded protein: CASSLRGSFDSPLHF. The complete variable domain, with remaining parts taken from reference TRBV13 and TRBJ1-6, reads AAGVIQSPRHLIKEKRETATLKCYPIPRHDTVYWYQQGPGQDPQFLISFYEKMQSDKGSIPDRFSAQQFSDYHSELNMSSLELGDSALYFCASSLRGSFDSPLHFGNGTRLTVT.

The V gene is TRBV19, the J gene TRBJ2-1; either TRBD1 or TRBD2 may supply D (5 bases each). Germline CDR1 reads LNHDA; CDR2 reads SQIVND (reference sequence). CDR3 length equals 14 residues. The germline V and J ends were trimmed by 3 bases and 10 bases, with 16 bases remaining between them. The CDR3 DNA sequence: TGTGCCAGTAGTATTAGGGAGTGGGGCAGCGAGCAGTTCTTC. This translates into CASSIREWGSEQFF.

This chain uses TRBV4-1 with TRBJ1-5; 8 nucleotides align to TRBD1. The CDR3 is 14 residues long. Losses at the gene ends were 3 bases for V and 5 bases for J; bases not matched to a gene: 3. Per the germline V gene, CDR1 is MGHRA and CDR2 is YSYEKL. The CDR3 DNA reads as TGCGCCAGCAGCCACGGACAGGGCGATCAGCCCCAGCATTTT. As protein: CASSHGQGDQPQHF.

J is TRBJ2-5 and V is TRBV5-6; tentatively, D is TRBD1 (5 bases). The CDR3 consists of 13 residues. Germline values: CDR1 SGHDT, CDR2 YYEEEE. Trimming shortened V by 4 bases and J by 4 bases, and 11 bases separated the two germline ends. The CDR3 coding sequence is TGTGCCAGCAGCATAACCAGGGTAGAGACCCAGTACTTC. Translated, it gives CASSITRVETQYF.

This clone was seen only a few times. The CDR3 is CASSLSTSGYEQYF. The CDR3 DNA reads TGTGCCAGCAGCTTGTCGACTAGCGGCTACGAGCAGTACTTC. This chain links TRBV5-5 with TRBJ2-7; the match to TRBD2 covers 9 bases. This CDR3 has 14 amino acids. After removal of 1 base from V and 3 bases from J, the junction contained 2 bases not matched to a gene. Germline V gene data show CDR1 as SGHKS and CDR2 as YYEKEE (reference sequence).

The chain uses TRBV6-5 and TRBJ2-7, with 11 bases fitting TRBD2. Germline CDR1 and CDR2: MNHEY and SVGAGI. Germline trimming cut 0 bases from V and 3 bases from J; bases unmatched to any gene: 1. The CDR3 extends over 15 amino acids. The CDR3 DNA reads TGTGCCAGCAGTTACTCTCTAGCGGGGGGCTACGAGCAGTACTTC. Amino acid sequence: CASSYSLAGGYEQYF.

The chain carries TRBV7-2 and TRBJ1-2, with 12 bases that match TRBD1. Germline V gives CDR1 SGHTA, CDR2 FQGNSA. Trimming at V came to 3 bases and at J to 8 bases, leaving 13 bases not matched to a gene. The CDR3 sequence is 17 residues long. In DNA, the CDR3 is TGTGCCAGCAGCTTTGGCCGGGACAGGGGGCAAAGGGAAGGCTACACCTTC. This encodes CASSFGRDRGQREGYTF.

This chain joins TRBV5-4 and TRBJ2-1; 7 positions agree with TRBD1. V gave up 1 base and J gave up 4 bases; unmatched junction bases: 5. CDR3 length: 15 amino acids. Germline CDR1 and CDR2: SGHNT and YYREEE (reference sequence). CDR3 sequence: CASSLTGDRYNEQFF. In nucleotides, the CDR3 is TGTGCCAGCAGCTTGACAGGGGATAGGTACAATGAGCAGTTCTTC.